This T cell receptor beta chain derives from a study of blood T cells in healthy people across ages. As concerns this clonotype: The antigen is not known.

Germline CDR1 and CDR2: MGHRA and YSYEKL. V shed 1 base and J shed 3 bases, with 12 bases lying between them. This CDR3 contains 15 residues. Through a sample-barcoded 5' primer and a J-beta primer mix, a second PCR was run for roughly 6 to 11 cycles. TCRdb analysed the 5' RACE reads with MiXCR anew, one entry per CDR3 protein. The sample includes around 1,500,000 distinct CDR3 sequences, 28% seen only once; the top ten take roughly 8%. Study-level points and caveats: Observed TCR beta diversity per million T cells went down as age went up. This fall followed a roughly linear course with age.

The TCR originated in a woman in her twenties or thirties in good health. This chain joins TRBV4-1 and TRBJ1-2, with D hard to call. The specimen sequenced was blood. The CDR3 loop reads CASSQVGRADYGYTF. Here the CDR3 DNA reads TGCGCCAGCAGCCAAGTTGGTCGAGCGGACTATGGCTACACCTTC.